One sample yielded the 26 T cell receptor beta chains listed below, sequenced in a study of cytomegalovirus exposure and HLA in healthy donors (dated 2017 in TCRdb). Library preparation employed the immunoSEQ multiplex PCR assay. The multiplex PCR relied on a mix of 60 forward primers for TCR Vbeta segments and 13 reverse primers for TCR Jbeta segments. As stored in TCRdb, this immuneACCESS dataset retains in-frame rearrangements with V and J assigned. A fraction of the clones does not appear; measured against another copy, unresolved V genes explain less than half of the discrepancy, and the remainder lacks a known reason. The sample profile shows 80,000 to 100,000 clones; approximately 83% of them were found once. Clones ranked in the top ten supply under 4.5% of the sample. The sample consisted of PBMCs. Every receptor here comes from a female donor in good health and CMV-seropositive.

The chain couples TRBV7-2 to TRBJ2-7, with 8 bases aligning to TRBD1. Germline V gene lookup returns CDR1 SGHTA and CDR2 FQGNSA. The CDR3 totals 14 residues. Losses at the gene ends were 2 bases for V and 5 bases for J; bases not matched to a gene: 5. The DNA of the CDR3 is TGTGCCAGCAGCTTATTTGGACAGGGTGACGAGCAGTACTTC. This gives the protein CASSLFGQGDEQYF.

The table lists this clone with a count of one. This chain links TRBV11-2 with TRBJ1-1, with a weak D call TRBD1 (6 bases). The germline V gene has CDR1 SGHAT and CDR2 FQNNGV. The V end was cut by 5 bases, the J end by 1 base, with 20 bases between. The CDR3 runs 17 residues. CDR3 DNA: TGTGCCAGCAGCCCTCATTCAGGGGATTCGTGGAACACTGAAGCTTTCTTT. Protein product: CASSPHSGDSWNTEAFF.

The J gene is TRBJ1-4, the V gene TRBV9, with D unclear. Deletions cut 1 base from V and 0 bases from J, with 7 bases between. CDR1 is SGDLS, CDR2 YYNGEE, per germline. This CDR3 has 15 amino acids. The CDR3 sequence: CASSVSAATNEKLFF. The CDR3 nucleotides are TGTGCCAGCAGCGTAAGCGCTGCAACTAATGAAAAACTGTTTTTT. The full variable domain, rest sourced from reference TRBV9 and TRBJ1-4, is DSGVTQTPKHLITATGQRVTLRCSPRSGDLSVYWYQQSLDQGLQFLIQYYNGEERAKGNILERFSAQQFPDLHSELNLSSLELGDSALYFCASSVSAATNEKLFFGSGTQLSVL.

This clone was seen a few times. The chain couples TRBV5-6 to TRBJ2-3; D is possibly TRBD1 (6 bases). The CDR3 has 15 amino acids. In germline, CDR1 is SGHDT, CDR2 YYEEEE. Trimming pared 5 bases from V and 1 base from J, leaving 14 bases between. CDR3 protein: CASRSTGWGTDTQYF. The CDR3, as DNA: TGTGCCAGCAGATCTACAGGGTGGGGCACAGATACGCAGTATTTT.

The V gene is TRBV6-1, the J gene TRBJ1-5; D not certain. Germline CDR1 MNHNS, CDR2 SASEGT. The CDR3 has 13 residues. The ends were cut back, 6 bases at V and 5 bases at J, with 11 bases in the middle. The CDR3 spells CASRRSVDQPQHF. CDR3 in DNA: TGTGCCAGCAGGCGGTCCGTCGATCAGCCCCAGCATTTT.

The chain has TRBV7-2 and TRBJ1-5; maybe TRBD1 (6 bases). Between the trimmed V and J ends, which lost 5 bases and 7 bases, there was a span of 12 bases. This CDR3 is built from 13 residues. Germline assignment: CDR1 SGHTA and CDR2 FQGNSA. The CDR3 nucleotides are TGTGCCAGCAGCCCGGCACAGGGCCAGCCCCAGCATTTT. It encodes CASSPAQGQPQHF.

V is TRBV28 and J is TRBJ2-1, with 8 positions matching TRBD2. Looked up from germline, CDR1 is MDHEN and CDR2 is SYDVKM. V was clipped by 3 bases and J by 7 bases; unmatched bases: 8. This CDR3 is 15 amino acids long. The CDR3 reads CASSFPAGARNEQFF. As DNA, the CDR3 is TGTGCCAGCAGTTTCCCAGCGGGAGCCCGAAATGAGCAGTTCTTC.

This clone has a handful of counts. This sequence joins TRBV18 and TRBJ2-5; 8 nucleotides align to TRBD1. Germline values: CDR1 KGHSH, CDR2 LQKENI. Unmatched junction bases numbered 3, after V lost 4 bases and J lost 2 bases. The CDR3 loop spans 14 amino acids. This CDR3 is CASSLNRGQETQYF. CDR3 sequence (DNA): TGTGCCAGCTCACTTAACAGGGGGCAAGAGACCCAGTACTTC.

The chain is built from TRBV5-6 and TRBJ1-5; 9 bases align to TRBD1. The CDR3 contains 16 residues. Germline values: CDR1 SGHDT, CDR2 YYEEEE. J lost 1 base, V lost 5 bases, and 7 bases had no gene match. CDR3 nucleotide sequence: TGTGCCAGCAGTAGACAGGGGGACGCCAGCAATCAGCCCCAGCATTTT. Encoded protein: CASSRQGDASNQPQHF.

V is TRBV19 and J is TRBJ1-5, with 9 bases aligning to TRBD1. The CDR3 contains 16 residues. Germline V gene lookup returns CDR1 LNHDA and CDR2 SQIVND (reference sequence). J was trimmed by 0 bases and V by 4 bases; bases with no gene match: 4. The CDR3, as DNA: TGTGCCAGTAGTACCCGGACAGGGGATAGCAATCAGCCCCAGCATTTT. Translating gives CASSTRTGDSNQPQHF.

The CDR3 nucleotides read TGTGCCAGCAGCTGGGGGGGGGTGGAGACCCAGTACTTC. It codes for CASSWGGVETQYF. The chain carries TRBV5-4 and TRBJ2-5; 7 bases are shared with TRBD2. Germline CDR1 and CDR2: SGHNT and YYREEE (reference sequence). The CDR3 sequence is 13 residues long. Trimming took 3 bases from V and 5 from J; bases not matched to a gene: 4.

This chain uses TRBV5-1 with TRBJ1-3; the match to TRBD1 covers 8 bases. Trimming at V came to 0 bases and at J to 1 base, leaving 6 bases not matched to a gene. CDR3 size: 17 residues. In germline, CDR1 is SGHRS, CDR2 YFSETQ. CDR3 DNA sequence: TGCGCCAGCAGCTTGGCCGTAACAGGGGGATCTGGAAACACCATATATTTT. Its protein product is CASSLAVTGGSGNTIYF.

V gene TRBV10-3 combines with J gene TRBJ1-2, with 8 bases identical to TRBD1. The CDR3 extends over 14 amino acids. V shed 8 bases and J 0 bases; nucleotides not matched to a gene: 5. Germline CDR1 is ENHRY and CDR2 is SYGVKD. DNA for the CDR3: TGTGCCATCTATGGGACAGGACCTAACTATGGCTACACCTTC. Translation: CAIYGTGPNYGYTF.

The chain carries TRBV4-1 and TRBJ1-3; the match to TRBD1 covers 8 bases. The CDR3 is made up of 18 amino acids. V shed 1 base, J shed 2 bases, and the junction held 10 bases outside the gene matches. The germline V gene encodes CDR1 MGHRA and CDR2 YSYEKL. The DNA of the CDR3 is TGCGCCAGCAGCCAAGTCATCGCCCAGGGGGCAACTGGAAACACCATATATTTT. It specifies CASSQVIAQGATGNTIYF.

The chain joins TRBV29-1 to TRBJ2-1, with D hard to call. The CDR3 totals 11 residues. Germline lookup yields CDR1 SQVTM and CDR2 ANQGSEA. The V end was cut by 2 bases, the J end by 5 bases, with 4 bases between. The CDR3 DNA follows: TGCAGCGTTGAAACGGACAATGAGCAGTTCTTC. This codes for CSVETDNEQFF.

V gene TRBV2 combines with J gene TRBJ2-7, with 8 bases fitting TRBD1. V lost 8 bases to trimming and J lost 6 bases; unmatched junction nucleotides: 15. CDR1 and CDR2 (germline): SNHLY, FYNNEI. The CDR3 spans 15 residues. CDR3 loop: CASYATGTGLVEQYF. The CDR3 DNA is TGTGCCAGCTACGCAACGGGGACAGGACTTGTCGAGCAGTACTTC. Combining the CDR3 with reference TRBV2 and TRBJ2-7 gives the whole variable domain EPEVTQTPSHQVTQMGQEVILRCVPISNHLYFYWYRQILGQKVEFLVSFYNNEISEKSEIFDDQFSVERPDGSNFTLKIRSTKLEDSAMYFCASYATGTGLVEQYFGPGTRLTVT.

The CDR3 sequence: CASSSAGGIEQYF. Written as DNA, the CDR3 is TGTGCCAGCAGTTCAGCGGGAGGGATCGAGCAGTACTTC. V gene TRBV6-6 combines with J gene TRBJ2-7, with 10 bases matching TRBD2. The germline CDR1 and CDR2 sequences are MNHNY and SVGAGI (reference sequence). The CDR3 consists of 13 residues. The V and J ends lost 4 bases and 6 bases, in that order; junction bases with no gene match: 3.

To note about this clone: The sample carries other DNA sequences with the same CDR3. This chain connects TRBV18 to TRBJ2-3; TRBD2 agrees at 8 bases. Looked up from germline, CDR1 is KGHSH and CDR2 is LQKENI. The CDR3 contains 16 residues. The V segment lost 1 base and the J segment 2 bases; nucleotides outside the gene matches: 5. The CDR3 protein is CASSPLAGGFTDTQYF. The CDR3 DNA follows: TGTGCCAGCTCACCACTGGCGGGGGGATTCACAGATACGCAGTATTTT.

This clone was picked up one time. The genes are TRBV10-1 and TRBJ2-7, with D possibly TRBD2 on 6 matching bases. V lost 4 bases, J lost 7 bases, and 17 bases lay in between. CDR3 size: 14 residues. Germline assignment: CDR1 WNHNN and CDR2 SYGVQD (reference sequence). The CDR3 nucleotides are TGCGCCAGCAGTGTGGACGCCCTTCGGGGGGAGCAGTACTTC. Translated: CASSVDALRGEQYF.

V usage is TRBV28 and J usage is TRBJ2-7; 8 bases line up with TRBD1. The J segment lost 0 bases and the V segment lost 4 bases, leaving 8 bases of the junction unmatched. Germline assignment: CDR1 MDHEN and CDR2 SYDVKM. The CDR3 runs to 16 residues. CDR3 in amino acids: CASSSDRDRPSYEQYF. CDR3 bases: TGTGCCAGCAGTTCAGACCGGGACAGGCCCTCCTACGAGCAGTACTTC.

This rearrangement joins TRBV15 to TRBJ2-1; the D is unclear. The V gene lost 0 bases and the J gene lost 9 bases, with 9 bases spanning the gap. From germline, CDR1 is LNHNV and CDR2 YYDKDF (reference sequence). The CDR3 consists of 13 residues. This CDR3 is CATSRDPPGEQFF. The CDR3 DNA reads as TGTGCCACCAGCAGAGACCCCCCGGGTGAGCAGTTCTTC.

CDR3 sequence (DNA): TGTGCCAGTGCAGGGCGGGGGGGATATGAGCAGTTCTTC. This codes for CASAGRGGYEQFF. The rearrangement links TRBV7-3 to TRBJ2-1, with 9 bases aligning to TRBD2. Losses at the gene ends were 9 bases for V and 8 bases for J; bases not matched to a gene: 8. The CDR3 has 13 residues. Germline CDR1 SGHTA, CDR2 FQGTGA.

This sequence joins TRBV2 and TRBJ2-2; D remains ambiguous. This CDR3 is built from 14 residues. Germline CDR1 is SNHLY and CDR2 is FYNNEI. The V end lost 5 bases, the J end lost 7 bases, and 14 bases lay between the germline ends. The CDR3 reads CASSRALGDGELFF. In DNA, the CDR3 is TGTGCCAGCAGTCGAGCTCTAGGTGACGGGGAGCTGTTTTTT.

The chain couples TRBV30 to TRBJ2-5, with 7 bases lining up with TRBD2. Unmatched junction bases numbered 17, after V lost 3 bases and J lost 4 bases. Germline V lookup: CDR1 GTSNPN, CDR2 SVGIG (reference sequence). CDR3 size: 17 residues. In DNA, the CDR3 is TGTGCCTGGAGGGCCTCACGACTAGCAAGTCCGGGAGAGACCCAGTACTTC. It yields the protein CAWRASRLASPGETQYF.

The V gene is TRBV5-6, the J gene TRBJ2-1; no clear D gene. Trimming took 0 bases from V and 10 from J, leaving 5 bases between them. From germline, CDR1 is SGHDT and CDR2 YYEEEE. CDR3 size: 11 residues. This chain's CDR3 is CASSLVEEQFF. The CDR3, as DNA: TGTGCCAGCAGCTTGGTGGAGGAGCAGTTCTTC.

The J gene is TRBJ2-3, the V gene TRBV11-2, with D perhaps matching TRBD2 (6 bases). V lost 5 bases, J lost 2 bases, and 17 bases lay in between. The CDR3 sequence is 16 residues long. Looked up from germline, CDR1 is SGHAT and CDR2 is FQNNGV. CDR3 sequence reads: CASSLLTSWVTDTQYF. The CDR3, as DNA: TGTGCCAGCAGCCTCCTGACTAGTTGGGTCACAGATACGCAGTATTTT.